The 15 T cell receptor beta chains listed next were all sequenced from one sample in a study of post-analysis software for immune sequencing data. The TCR beta cDNA libraries carried unique molecular identifiers. In TCRdb, the PCR reads were re-called with MiXCR into one record per CDR3 protein. The table includes 750,000 to 950,000 distinct CDR3 sequences, 53% detected once. Study findings and constraints: Five or six TRBV segments were more frequent in patients than controls; TRBV5-6, TRBV5-1 and TRBV20-1 belonged to this group.

These receptors have no identified antigens. Specimen: blood. The receptors were sampled from a girl between 5 and 17 years old with multiple sclerosis.

Concerning this clonotype itself: A junction end diverges from the germline sequence, so it may reflect a read error. The chain has TRBV15 and TRBJ2-1, with TRBD2 identical over 14 bases. The germline V gene has CDR1 LNHNV and CDR2 YYDKDF (reference sequence). This CDR3 has 19 residues. The CDR3, as DNA: TGTGCCACCAGCAGAGCGGGACTAGCGGGAGTATGGGACTACAATGAGCGGTTCTTC. This encodes CATSRAGLAGVWDYNERFF.

This clonotype was found a few times. This rearrangement joins TRBV6-5 to TRBJ1-4; D remains ambiguous. Trimming stripped 2 bases from V and 7 bases from J, with 11 bases between. This CDR3 is 14 amino acids long. Germline lookup yields CDR1 MNHEY and CDR2 SVGAGI. The CDR3 bases are TGTGCCAGCAGTTACACGGGTAGCGGTGAAAAACTGTTTTTT. Protein product: CASSYTGSGEKLFF.

This clonotype came up once. The chain joins TRBV12-3 or TRBV12-4 to TRBJ2-7, with 7 bases fitting TRBD1. The J call may be mistaken, given a closer DNA end match to TRBJ2-5. CDR3 length: 13 residues. CDR3 nucleotide sequence: TGTGCCAGCACCCAAGGGACAGAAGAGACCCAGTACTTC. Residues: CASTQGTEETQYF.

This clonotype came up a few times. The CDR3 nucleotides read TGCAGCGTTGAATTGGTACGGGGTAAGATTGGTGAGCAGTTCTTC. This gives the protein CSVELVRGKIGEQFF. The rearrangement joins TRBV29-1 to TRBJ2-1; the D gene is possibly TRBD2 (5 bases). The V end was cut by 2 bases, the J end by 9 bases, with 20 bases between. Germline V lookup: CDR1 SQVTM, CDR2 ANQGSEA. CDR3 length: 15 amino acids.

The genes are TRBV6-6 and TRBJ2-3; possible D gene TRBD2, 6 bases. Trimming took off 6 bases at V and 0 bases at J, with 19 bases between the two ends. Germline CDR1 is MNHNY and CDR2 is SVGAGI (reference sequence). CDR3 size: 17 residues. For the CDR3, the DNA is TGTGCCAGCAGAGCCCCGGGAGTCGGGACTAGCACAGATACGCAGTATTTT. Encoded protein: CASRAPGVGTSTDTQYF.

V and J are TRBV25-1 and TRBJ1-1; no clear D gene. CDR3 length equals 13 residues. The germline CDR1 and CDR2 sequences are MGHDK and SYGVNS. Trimming stripped 4 bases from V and 2 bases from J, with 8 bases between. The CDR3 spells CASSGSANTEAFF. In DNA form, the CDR3 reads TGTGCCAGCAGTGGTTCAGCTAACACTGAAGCTTTCTTT.

The rearrangement uses TRBV3-1 and TRBJ2-7; TRBD1 might be the D (6 bases). Germline CDR1 and CDR2: LGHDT and YNNKEL (reference sequence). This CDR3 spans 17 amino acids. The V and J ends lost 3 bases and 0 bases respectively, with 18 bases between them. The CDR3 spells CASSQRAPTGSSYEQYF. The DNA for the CDR3 is TGTGCCAGCAGCCAGAGGGCCCCGACAGGTAGCTCCTACGAGCAGTACTTC.

The CDR3 sequence is CSAHMPGHNSYEQYF. The CDR3 nucleotides are TGCAGTGCTCACATGCCAGGACACAACTCCTACGAGCAGTACTTC. The J gene is TRBJ2-5, the V gene TRBV20-1; D possibly corresponds to TRBD1 (5 bases). The last part of the DNA fits TRBJ2-7 better; the J call may be wrong. Germline V gene sequence: CDR1 DFQATT, CDR2 SNEGSKA (reference sequence). The CDR3 loop spans 15 amino acids.

This chain connects TRBV6-6 to TRBJ1-2, with 8 bases aligning to TRBD1. Germline trimming cut 0 bases from V and 8 bases from J; bases unmatched to any gene: 11. This CDR3 contains 16 residues. Germline V gene lookup returns CDR1 MNHNY and CDR2 SVGAGI (reference sequence). Here the CDR3 DNA reads TGTGCCAGCAGTTACTCGGACAGGGAACTGTCTTGGGGCTACACCTTC. As protein: CASSYSDRELSWGYTF.

This chain joins TRBV4-1 and TRBJ1-5, with a possible D match to TRBD1 (5 bases). Trimming removed 0 bases at V and 7 bases at J, with 10 bases between. The CDR3 covers 14 residues. Germline loops: CDR1 MGHRA, CDR2 YSYEKL. CDR3: CASSQETRAQPQHF. For the CDR3, the DNA is TGCGCCAGCAGCCAAGAGACCAGGGCCCAGCCCCAGCATTTT.

This sequence joins TRBV5-1 and TRBJ2-7, with 9 bases aligning to TRBD1. Germline trimming cut 4 bases from V and 6 bases from J; bases unmatched to any gene: 11. The CDR3 is made up of 15 amino acids. Germline loops: CDR1 SGHRS, CDR2 YFSETQ. The CDR3 DNA reads as TGCGCCAGCAGCAACCCACAGGGGGCACTAGGCGAGCAGTACTTC. This translates into CASSNPQGALGEQYF.

The rearrangement links TRBV3-1 to TRBJ2-3; D not resolved. This CDR3 spans 14 amino acids. Trimming shortened V by 0 bases and J by 3 bases, and 7 bases separated the two germline ends. The V gene's germline CDR1 is LGHDT and CDR2 YNNKEL (reference sequence). The CDR3 DNA sequence: TGTGCCAGCAGCCAAGACTGGAAAACAGATACGCAGTATTTT. Amino acids: CASSQDWKTDTQYF.

The rearrangement joins TRBV14 to TRBJ1-4; D not certain. This CDR3 region has 16 residues. V lost 1 base to trimming and J lost 8 bases, with 17 bases between them. Germline lookup yields CDR1 SGHDN and CDR2 FVKESK. The CDR3 coding sequence is TGTGCCAGCAGCCAAGCCGCCTGGGAGGTACGGGAAAAACTGTTTTTT. As protein: CASSQAAWEVREKLFF.

This clonotype was found a few times. This chain connects TRBV20-1 to TRBJ2-1, with D maybe TRBD2 (5 bases). CDR1 and CDR2 (germline): DFQATT, SNEGSKA (reference sequence). Between the trimmed V and J ends, which lost 5 bases and 2 bases, there was a span of 13 bases. The CDR3 has 14 residues. CDR3 in DNA: TGCAGTGCTGCTGCGGGCAGTACCTACAATGAGCAGTTCTTC. Protein: CSAAAGSTYNEQFF.

The chain carries TRBV6-6 and TRBJ2-5; D gene unclear. CDR3 size: 13 residues. The germline V gene has CDR1 MNHNY and CDR2 SVGAGI (reference sequence). Trimming pared 2 bases from V and 4 bases from J, leaving 8 bases between. CDR3 loop: CASSYGPLETQYF. The CDR3 coding sequence is TGTGCCAGCAGTTACGGACCGTTAGAGACCCAGTACTTC.